This T cell receptor (beta chain) emerged from a study of blood T cells in healthy people across ages. Study-level information: Using template switching, researchers captured about one barcoded beta molecule for each two T cells. Broader study findings: Compared with aged donors, long-lived donors showed fewer expanded clones, suggesting selection. The CMV status of each donor remained undetermined, and this could have confounded shifts in expanded clonotypes.

Per the germline V gene, CDR1 is SGHDN and CDR2 is FVKESK. CDR3 length equals 13 residues. A second PCR of about 7 to 12 cycles used a sample-barcoded 5' primer and a J-beta primer mix. TCRdb re-called the 5' RACE reads with MiXCR, one entry per CDR3 protein. The table includes 800,000 to 950,000 distinct CDR3 sequences, under 35% detected once. Of note for this clonotype: Its target is not known. The germline gene is not matched at one end of the junction; a read error may be the cause.

The same sample was also studied in work on T cells of mothers and their children.

Sequenced material: blood. This clonotype originated in a woman aged 40 to 49 in good health. The chain links TRBV14 to TRBJ2-7; no reliable D call. The CDR3 nucleotides are TGTGCCTGCAGCTCCAACCGAGACTCTTCCCAGTACTTC. Amino acid sequence: CACSSNRDSSQYF.